The 24 T cell receptor beta chains given below trace back to one sample, sequenced in a study of beta chain features in type 1 diabetes. General study findings and limits: Moderately but significantly shorter TCRB CDR3s were found in Type 1 diabetes patients in all four CD4+ subsets.

Their specific antigens are unknown. Reverse transcription of all isolated RNA meant that expressed TCRB transcripts were sequenced. Only in-frame clones appear in the TCRdb table, and some are missing; sequencing was by immunoSEQ multiplex PCR. Among about 400,000 clones, roughly 12% were seen once, and the ten largest hold 0.0095% to 0.011%. The specimen was naive CD4+ T cells from blood. The receptor set was obtained from a woman aged 18-35 years with type 1 diabetes.

This chain links TRBV5-1 with TRBJ2-1; D may be TRBD1 (5 bases). V lost 2 bases and J 7 bases, leaving 10 bases between the germline ends. CDR1 is SGHRS, CDR2 YFSETQ, per germline. The CDR3 totals 13 residues. The CDR3, as DNA: TGCGCCAGCAGCTTCCAGGGTAGGAATGAGCAGTTCTTC. It specifies CASSFQGRNEQFF. Complete variable domain (other parts from reference TRBV5-1 and TRBJ2-1): KAGVTQTPRYLIKTRGQQVTLSCSPISGHRSVSWYQQTPGQGLQFLFEYFSETQRNKGNFPGRFSGRQFSNSRSEMNVSTLELGDSALYLCASSFQGRNEQFFGPGTRLTVL.

This clone was observed a handful of times. The rearrangement uses TRBV5-1 and TRBJ1-2, with D possibly being TRBD1 (6 bases). This CDR3 spans 14 amino acids. From germline, CDR1 is SGHRS and CDR2 YFSETQ. The CDR3: CDTPGGRRVYGYTF. The DNA for the CDR3 is TGCGACACACCGGGGGGGCGGAGGGTCTATGGCTACACCTTC.

This clone was seen a handful of times. The rearrangement uses TRBV30 and TRBJ1-2, with D maybe TRBD1 (5 bases). In germline, CDR1 is GTSNPN, CDR2 SVGIG (reference sequence). V shed 2 bases and J shed 5 bases, with 12 bases lying between them. The CDR3 contains 13 residues. CDR3 DNA: TGTGCCTGGAGTCGGAGGGGTCCTTATGGCTACACCTTC. Its translation: CAWSRRGPYGYTF.

The CDR3 DNA reads TGTGCCAGCAGGGGGGCCCTGAACACCGGGGAGCTGTTTTTT. Its protein product is CASRGALNTGELFF. The chain has TRBV28 and TRBJ2-2; maybe TRBD1 (6 bases). Germline-derived CDR1 and CDR2 are MDHEN and SYDVKM. The CDR3 loop spans 14 amino acids. V lost 6 bases and J 1 base, leaving 9 bases between the germline ends.

The V call is TRBV10-3, the J call TRBJ2-5; D might be TRBD1 (6 bases). Looked up from germline, CDR1 is ENHRY and CDR2 is SYGVKD. The CDR3 length is 13 residues. Deletions cut 6 bases from V and 5 bases from J, with 13 bases between. CDR3 residues: CAIRPTGRETQYF. The CDR3 nucleotides are TGTGCCATCAGACCTACAGGGCGGGAGACCCAGTACTTC.

Remarks on this clone: Additional DNA sequences in this sample encode the identical CDR3. The rearrangement joins TRBV5-1 to TRBJ2-3; D remains ambiguous. V was shortened by 0 bases and J by 0 bases, with 5 bases between the two germline ends. The germline gives CDR1 SGHRS, CDR2 YFSETQ. The CDR3 sequence is 14 residues long. As DNA, the CDR3 is TGCGCCAGCAGCTTGGGAGGAAGCACAGATACGCAGTATTTT. Its protein is CASSLGGSTDTQYF.

In its sample, this clone was seen a few times. V and J are TRBV5-8 and TRBJ2-2, with 10 bases matching TRBD2. Trimming at V came to 4 bases and at J to 0 bases, leaving 3 bases not matched to a gene. CDR3 length equals 16 residues. Germline CDR1 reads SGHTS; CDR2 reads YDEGEE. In nucleotides, the CDR3 is TGTGCCAGCAGCGAACTAGCGGGACCGAACACCGGGGAGCTGTTTTTT. Translating it yields CASSELAGPNTGELFF. The whole variable domain, remainder taken from reference TRBV5-8 and TRBJ2-2, is EAGVTQSPTHLIKTRGQQATLRCSPISGHTSVYWYQQALGLGLQFLLWYDEGEERNRGNFPPRFSGRQFPNYSSELNVNALELEDSALYLCASSELAGPNTGELFFGEGSRLTVL.

The V and J genes are TRBV5-1 and TRBJ2-1; possible D gene TRBD2, 5 bases. The V end lost 2 bases, the J end lost 6 bases, and 9 bases lay between the germline ends. This CDR3 contains 13 residues. CDR1 SGHRS and CDR2 YFSETQ come from the germline V gene. CDR3 DNA: TGCGCCAGCAGCTTAGGCGGGCTCAATGAGCAGTTCTTC. Its protein product is CASSLGGLNEQFF. The full variable domain, its missing parts supplied by reference TRBV5-1 and TRBJ2-1, is KAGVTQTPRYLIKTRGQQVTLSCSPISGHRSVSWYQQTPGQGLQFLFEYFSETQRNKGNFPGRFSGRQFSNSRSEMNVSTLELGDSALYLCASSLGGLNEQFFGPGTRLTVL.

The V and J genes are TRBV5-1 and TRBJ2-7; 8 positions agree with TRBD1. V trimming: 8 bases; J trimming: 5 bases; junction bases outside the gene matches: 12. The length of the CDR3 is 14 residues. CDR1 SGHRS and CDR2 YFSETQ come from the germline V gene. CDR3 coding DNA: TGCGCCAGTACACAAGGGACAGGAGGCAACGAGCAGTACTTC. It translates to CASTQGTGGNEQYF.

The J gene is TRBJ1-1, the V gene TRBV25-1; D call uncertain. CDR1 and CDR2 from the germline V gene are MGHDK and SYGVNS. Trimming took 3 bases from V and 10 from J, leaving 9 bases between them. There are 11 residues in the CDR3. This CDR3 is CASSDLRGAFF. As DNA, the CDR3 is TGTGCCAGCAGTGACCTCCGGGGAGCTTTCTTT.

The genes are TRBV6-6 and TRBJ2-7; TRBD2 matches 8 bases. Germline V gives CDR1 MNHNY, CDR2 SVGAGI (reference sequence). CDR3 length: 13 amino acids. Losses at the gene ends were 7 bases for V and 7 bases for J; bases not matched to a gene: 9. CDR3 loop: CASKGLVEREQYF. CDR3 nucleotides: TGTGCCAGCAAGGGACTAGTTGAGCGAGAGCAGTACTTC.

This clone appeared a few times. The V and J genes are TRBV30 and TRBJ1-2, with 8 bases that match TRBD1. CDR1 is GTSNPN, CDR2 SVGIG, per germline (reference sequence). CDR3 length: 12 residues. V was clipped by 5 bases and J by 7 bases; unmatched bases: 6. CDR3 in DNA: TGTGCCTGGTTGCGGACAGGGCCTGGCTACACCTTC. Translation: CAWLRTGPGYTF.

This clone was counted only a few times. This rearrangement joins TRBV2 to TRBJ1-5, with D unclear. The CDR3 consists of 13 residues. Per the germline V gene, CDR1 is SNHLY and CDR2 is FYNNEI. V lost 3 bases to trimming and J lost 11 bases, with 14 bases between them. The CDR3 coding sequence is TGTGCCAGCAGTGATTCGCTCGGGGTTTCCCAGCATTTT. This encodes CASSDSLGVSQHF.

J is TRBJ2-1 and V is TRBV7-2; tentatively, D is TRBD1 (5 bases). The CDR3 length is 16 residues. Germline CDR1 reads SGHTA; CDR2 reads FQGNSA. The ends were cut back, 3 bases at V and 0 bases at J, with 12 bases in the middle. CDR3 nucleotide sequence: TGTGCCAGCAGCTTTATGCCGACAGTCTCCTACAATGAGCAGTTCTTC. This sequence encodes CASSFMPTVSYNEQFF.

This chain uses TRBV10-3 with TRBJ2-3; 9 bases line up with TRBD2. In germline, CDR1 is ENHRY, CDR2 SYGVKD. The V gene end was trimmed by 3 bases and the J gene end by 4 bases; junction bases not matched to a gene: 5. The CDR3 is 15 residues long. CDR3 protein: CAISDAGGGADTQYF. The CDR3 DNA is TGTGCCATCAGTGATGCTGGCGGGGGGGCAGATACGCAGTATTTT.

This clone showed up just once. The rearrangement links TRBV7-9 to TRBJ1-3; unclear D gene. Germline CDR1 and CDR2: SEHNR and FQNEAQ (reference sequence). This CDR3 has 14 amino acids. V lost 3 bases and J lost 3, with 9 bases in between. CDR3 sequence reads: CASSFVFGGNTIYF. For the CDR3, the DNA is TGTGCCAGCAGCTTCGTGTTCGGTGGAAACACCATATATTTT.

The chain employs TRBV4-2 and TRBJ2-4; TRBD2 matches 8 bases. Germline V gene sequence: CDR1 LGHNA, CDR2 YNFKEQ. The CDR3 length is 16 residues. V lost 3 bases, J lost 0 bases, and 4 bases stayed unmatched. DNA for the CDR3: TGTGCCAGCAGCCAGATCCTAGCGGGAGCCAAAAACATTCAGTACTTC. This gives the protein CASSQILAGAKNIQYF.

The V call is TRBV9, the J call TRBJ1-6; 7 nucleotides match TRBD1. V trimming: 4 bases; J trimming: 8 bases; junction bases outside the gene matches: 9. The germline V gene has CDR1 SGDLS and CDR2 YYNGEE. This CDR3 is built from 15 residues. CDR3 in amino acids: CASSFRTGTDSPLHF. CDR3 sequence (DNA): TGTGCCAGCAGCTTCCGGACAGGAACGGATTCACCCCTCCACTTT. Based on the CDR3 plus reference TRBV9 and TRBJ1-6, the full variable domain is DSGVTQTPKHLITATGQRVTLRCSPRSGDLSVYWYQQSLDQGLQFLIQYYNGEERAKGNILERFSAQQFPDLHSELNLSSLELGDSALYFCASSFRTGTDSPLHFGNGTRLTVT.

V and J are TRBV19 and TRBJ2-2, with TRBD1 identical over 7 bases. The germline gives CDR1 LNHDA, CDR2 SQIVND (reference sequence). The V segment lost 6 bases and the J segment 4 bases; nucleotides outside the gene matches: 8. The CDR3 loop spans 15 amino acids. The CDR3 loop reads CASSAGTVSTGELFF. CDR3 DNA: TGTGCCAGTAGCGCCGGGACAGTATCCACCGGGGAGCTGTTTTTT.

The sample holds a few counts of this clone. This rearrangement joins TRBV7-3 to TRBJ1-1; a possible D gene is TRBD1 (6 bases). Germline V gene sequence: CDR1 SGHTA, CDR2 FQGTGA. The CDR3 is 13 residues long. Trimming shortened V by 5 bases and J by 11 bases, and 18 bases separated the two germline ends. Written as DNA, the CDR3 is TGTGCCAGCAGCCCCTGGGGGGGGGCAAGGGCTTTCTTT. Translation: CASSPWGGARAFF.

V and J are TRBV29-1 and TRBJ2-7; D is possibly TRBD1 (6 bases). V shed 6 bases and J shed 1 base, with 13 bases lying between them. This CDR3 spans 13 amino acids. The germline V gene has CDR1 SQVTM and CDR2 ANQGSEA. The CDR3 DNA reads TGCAGCGTGAGGACAGCCACATCCTACGAGCAGTACTTC. It encodes CSVRTATSYEQYF.

This chain's CDR3 is CASSLYRGGYEQYF. Written as DNA, the CDR3 is TGTGCCAGCAGTTTGTACAGGGGCGGTTACGAGCAGTACTTC. This chain joins TRBV28 and TRBJ2-7; 7 bases align to TRBD1. The CDR3 covers 14 residues. Germline CDR1 is MDHEN and CDR2 is SYDVKM. The trim removed 3 bases at V and 4 bases at J, leaving 6 bases unmatched.

In this sample, this clone turned up a few times. The chain couples TRBV2 to TRBJ2-3, with D unresolved. CDR1 is SNHLY, CDR2 FYNNEI, per germline. Trimming stripped 7 bases from V and 3 bases from J, with 5 bases between. CDR3 size: 11 residues. The CDR3: CASTPTDTQYF. As DNA, the CDR3 is TGTGCCAGCACCCCAACAGATACGCAGTATTTT.

This clone was counted a few times. This chain joins TRBV5-1 and TRBJ2-3; D ambiguous. Trimming took off 0 bases at V and 2 bases at J, with 7 bases between the two ends. The CDR3 sequence is 14 residues long. CDR1 and CDR2 (germline): SGHRS, YFSETQ. CDR3 coding DNA: TGCGCCAGCAGCTTGGGTCAGGACACAGATACGCAGTATTTT. It specifies CASSLGQDTDTQYF.